In its sample, the clone carrying this T cell receptor beta chain was seen once. Its specificity is unknown. This sample is drawn from a study of Ad26.COV2.S vaccination and SARS-CoV-2 variants. On the study more broadly: Doses of Ad26.COV2.S were injected into muscle once or twice, 56 days apart.

The sample's treatment: about 20 received Ad26.COV2.S at low or high dose, single or two shots; about 5 received placebo; per-sample allocation not given. Vaccine and placebo recipients were sampled on day 63 after the first injection. TCRdb's table, derived via immunoSEQ multiplex PCR, lists solely in-frame clones and lacks some. The sample contains fewer than 900,000 clones, more than 70% of which appear only once. Study-wide points: Reports say spike-specific CD8+ and CD4+ T cell responses covered substantial breadth after vaccination. Similar non-spike TCR breadth was seen in vaccine and placebo recipients.

This CDR3 contains 16 residues. Germline CDR1 and CDR2: LNHDA and SQIVND (reference sequence). The junction had 8 bases not matched to a gene; V was cut back by 7 bases and J by 1 base. This clonotype was obtained from a person between 18 and 60 years old who received the Ad26.COV2.S COVID-19 vaccine or a placebo. This specimen was peripheral blood, taken in a trial of Ad26.COV2.S vaccine versus placebo. V and J are TRBV19 and TRBJ1-5; 9 bases align to TRBD1. In DNA, the CDR3 is TGTGCCAGTAAAACCGGGACAGGGACGAGCAATCAGCCCCAGCATTTT. The encoded protein is CASKTGTGTSNQPQHF.